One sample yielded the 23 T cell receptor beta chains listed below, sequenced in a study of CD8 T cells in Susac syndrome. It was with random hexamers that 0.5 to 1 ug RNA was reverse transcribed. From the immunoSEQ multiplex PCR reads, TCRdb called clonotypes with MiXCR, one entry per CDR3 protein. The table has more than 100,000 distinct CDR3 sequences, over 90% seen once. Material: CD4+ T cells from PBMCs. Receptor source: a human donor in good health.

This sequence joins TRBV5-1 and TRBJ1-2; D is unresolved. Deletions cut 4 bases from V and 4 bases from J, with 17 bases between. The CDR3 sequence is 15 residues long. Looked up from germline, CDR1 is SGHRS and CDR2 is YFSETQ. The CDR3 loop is CASSGTFKTSYGYTF. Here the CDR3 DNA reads TGCGCCAGCAGCGGCACCTTCAAAACGTCCTATGGCTACACCTTC.

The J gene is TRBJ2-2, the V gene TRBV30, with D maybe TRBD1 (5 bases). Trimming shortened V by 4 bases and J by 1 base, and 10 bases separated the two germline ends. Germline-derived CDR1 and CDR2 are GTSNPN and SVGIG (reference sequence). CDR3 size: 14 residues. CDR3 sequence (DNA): TGTGCCTGGAAGGGAACAGGGAACACCGGGGAGCTGTTTTTT. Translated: CAWKGTGNTGELFF.

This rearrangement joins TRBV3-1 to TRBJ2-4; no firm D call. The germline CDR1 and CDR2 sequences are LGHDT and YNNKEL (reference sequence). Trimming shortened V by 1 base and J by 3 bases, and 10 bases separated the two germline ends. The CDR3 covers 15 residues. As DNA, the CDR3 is TGTGCCAGCAGCCAAGTGCGCCTCGGCAAAAACATTCAGTACTTC. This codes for CASSQVRLGKNIQYF.

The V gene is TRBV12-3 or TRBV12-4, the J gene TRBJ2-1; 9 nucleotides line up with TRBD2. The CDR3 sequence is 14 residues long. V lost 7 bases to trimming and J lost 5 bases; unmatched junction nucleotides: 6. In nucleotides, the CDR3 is TGTGCCAGCACCAATGGACTAGCGAACAATGAGCAGTTCTTC. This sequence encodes CASTNGLANNEQFF.

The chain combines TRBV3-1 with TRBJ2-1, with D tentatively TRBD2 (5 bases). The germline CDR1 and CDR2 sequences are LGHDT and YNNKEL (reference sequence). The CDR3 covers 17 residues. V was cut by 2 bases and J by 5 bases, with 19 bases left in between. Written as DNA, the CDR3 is TGTGCCAGCAGCCAAAGGGCTAGCTCTCTGACGGACAATGAGCAGTTCTTC. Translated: CASSQRASSLTDNEQFF.

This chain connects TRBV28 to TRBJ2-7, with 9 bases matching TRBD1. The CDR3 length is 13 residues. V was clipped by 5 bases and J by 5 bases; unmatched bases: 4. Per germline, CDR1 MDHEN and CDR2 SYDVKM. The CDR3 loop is CASSRDRVDEQYF. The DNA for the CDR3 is TGTGCCAGCAGTCGGGACAGGGTCGACGAGCAGTACTTC.

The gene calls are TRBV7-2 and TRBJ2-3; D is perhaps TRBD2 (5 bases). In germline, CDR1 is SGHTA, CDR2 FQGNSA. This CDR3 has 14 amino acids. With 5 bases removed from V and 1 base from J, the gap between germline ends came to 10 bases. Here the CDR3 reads CASSRGPGTDTQYF. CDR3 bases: TGTGCCAGCAGCCGAGGGCCCGGCACAGATACGCAGTATTTT.

CDR3 residues: CASSLRGLAGGNEQFF. The DNA of the CDR3 is TGTGCCAGCAGCCTTCGCGGACTAGCGGGAGGCAATGAGCAGTTCTTC. The chain has TRBV3-1 and TRBJ2-1; 14 positions agree with TRBD2. V lost 4 bases and J lost 6; bases outside the gene matches: 5. The CDR3 has 16 residues. CDR1 and CDR2 from the germline V gene are LGHDT and YNNKEL (reference sequence).

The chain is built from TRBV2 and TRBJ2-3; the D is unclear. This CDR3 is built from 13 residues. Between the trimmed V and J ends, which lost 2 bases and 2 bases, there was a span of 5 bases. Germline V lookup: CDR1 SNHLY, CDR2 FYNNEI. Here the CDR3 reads CASSEPYTDTQYF. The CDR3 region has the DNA TGTGCCAGCAGTGAACCATACACAGATACGCAGTATTTT.

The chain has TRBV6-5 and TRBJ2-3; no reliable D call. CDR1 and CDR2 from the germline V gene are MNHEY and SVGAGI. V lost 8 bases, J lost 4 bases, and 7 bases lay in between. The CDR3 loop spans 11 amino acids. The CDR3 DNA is TGTGCCAGCGGTAGGCCAGATACGCAGTATTTT. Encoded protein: CASGRPDTQYF.

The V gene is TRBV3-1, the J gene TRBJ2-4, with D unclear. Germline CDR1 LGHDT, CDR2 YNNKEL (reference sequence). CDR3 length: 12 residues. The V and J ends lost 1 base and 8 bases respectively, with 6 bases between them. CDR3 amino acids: CASSQVVDIQYF. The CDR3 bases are TGTGCCAGCAGCCAAGTTGTAGACATTCAGTACTTC.

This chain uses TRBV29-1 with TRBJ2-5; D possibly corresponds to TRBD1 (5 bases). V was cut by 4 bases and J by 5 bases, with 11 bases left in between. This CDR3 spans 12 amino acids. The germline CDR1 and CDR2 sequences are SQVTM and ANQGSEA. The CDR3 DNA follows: TGCAGCGTTGGGGGCAGGCGGGAGACCCAGTACTTC. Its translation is CSVGGRRETQYF.

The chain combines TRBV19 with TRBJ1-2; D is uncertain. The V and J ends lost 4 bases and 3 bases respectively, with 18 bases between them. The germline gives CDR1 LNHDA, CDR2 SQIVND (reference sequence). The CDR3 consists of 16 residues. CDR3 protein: CASSTLGPDFDYGYTF. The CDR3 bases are TGTGCCAGTAGTACCCTTGGACCTGACTTCGACTATGGCTACACCTTC.

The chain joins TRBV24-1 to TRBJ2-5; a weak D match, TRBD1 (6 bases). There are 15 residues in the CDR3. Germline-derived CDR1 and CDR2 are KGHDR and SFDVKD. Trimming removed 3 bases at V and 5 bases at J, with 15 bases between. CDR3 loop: CATSDPGQPHETQYF. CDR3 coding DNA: TGTGCCACCAGTGATCCCGGACAGCCCCATGAGACCCAGTACTTC.

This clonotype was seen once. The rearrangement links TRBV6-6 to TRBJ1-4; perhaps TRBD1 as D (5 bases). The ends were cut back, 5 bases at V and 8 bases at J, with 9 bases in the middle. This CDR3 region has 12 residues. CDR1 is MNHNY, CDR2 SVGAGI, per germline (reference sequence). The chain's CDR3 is CASSTGLEKLFF. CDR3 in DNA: TGTGCCAGCAGTACGGGGCTCGAAAAACTGTTTTTT.

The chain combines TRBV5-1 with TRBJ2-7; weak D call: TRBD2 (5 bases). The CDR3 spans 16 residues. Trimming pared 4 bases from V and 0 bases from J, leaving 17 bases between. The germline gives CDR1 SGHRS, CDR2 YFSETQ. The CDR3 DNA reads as TGCGCCAGCAGCGGAGGACTCCCCCGCGGCTCCTACGAGCAGTACTTC. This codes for CASSGGLPRGSYEQYF.

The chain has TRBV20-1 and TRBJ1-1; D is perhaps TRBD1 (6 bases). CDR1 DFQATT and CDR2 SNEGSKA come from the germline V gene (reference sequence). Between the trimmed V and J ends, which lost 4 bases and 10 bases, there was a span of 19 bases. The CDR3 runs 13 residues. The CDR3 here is CSATDSPQRGAFF. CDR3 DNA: TGCAGTGCTACGGACAGCCCTCAAAGGGGAGCTTTCTTT.

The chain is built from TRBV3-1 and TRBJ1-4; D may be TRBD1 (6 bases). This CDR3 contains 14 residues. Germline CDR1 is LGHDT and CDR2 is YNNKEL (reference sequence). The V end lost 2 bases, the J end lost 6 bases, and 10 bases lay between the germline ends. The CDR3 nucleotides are TGTGCCAGCAGCCAATGGGACAAGGATGAAAAACTGTTTTTT. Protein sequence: CASSQWDKDEKLFF.

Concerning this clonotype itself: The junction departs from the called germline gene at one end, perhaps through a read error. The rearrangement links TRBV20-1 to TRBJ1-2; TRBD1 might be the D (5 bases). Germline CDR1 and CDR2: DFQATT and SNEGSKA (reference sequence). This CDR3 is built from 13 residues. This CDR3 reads CSARAGTSGGYTF. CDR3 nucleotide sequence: TGCAGTGCGAGAGCAGGGACCTCGGGAGGCTACACCTTC.

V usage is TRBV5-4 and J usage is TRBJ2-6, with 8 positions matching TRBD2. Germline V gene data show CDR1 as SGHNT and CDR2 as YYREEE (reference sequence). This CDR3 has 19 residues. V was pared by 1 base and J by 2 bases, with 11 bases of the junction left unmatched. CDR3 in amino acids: CASSLRLIAGLTGANVLTF. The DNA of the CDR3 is TGTGCCAGCAGCTTGCGGTTAATAGCGGGATTGACTGGGGCCAACGTCCTGACTTTC.

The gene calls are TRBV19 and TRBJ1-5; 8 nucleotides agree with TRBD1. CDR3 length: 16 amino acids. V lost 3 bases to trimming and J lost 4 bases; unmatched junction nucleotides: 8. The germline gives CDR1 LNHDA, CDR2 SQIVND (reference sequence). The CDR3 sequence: CASSMTGTGANQPQHF. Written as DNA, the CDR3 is TGTGCCAGTAGTATGACCGGGACAGGAGCTAATCAGCCCCAGCATTTT.

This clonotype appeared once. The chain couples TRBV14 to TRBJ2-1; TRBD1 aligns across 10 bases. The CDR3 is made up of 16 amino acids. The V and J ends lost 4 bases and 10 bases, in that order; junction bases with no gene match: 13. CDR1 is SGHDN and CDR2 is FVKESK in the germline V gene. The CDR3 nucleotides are TGTGCCAGCAGCCTCCCCGGGACAGGGGTAGTGGAGGAGCAGTTCTTC. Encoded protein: CASSLPGTGVVEEQFF.

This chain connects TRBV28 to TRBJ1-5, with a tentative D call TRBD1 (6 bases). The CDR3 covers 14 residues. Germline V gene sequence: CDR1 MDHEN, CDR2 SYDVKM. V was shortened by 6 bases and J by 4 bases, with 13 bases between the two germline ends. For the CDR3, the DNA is TGTGCCAGCAGACCGGGACAATCAAATCAGCCCCAGCATTTT. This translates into CASRPGQSNQPQHF.